This T cell receptor (beta chain) came from a study of cytomegalovirus exposure and HLA in healthy donors. Study at large: Within the Caucasian-associated ancestry cluster were more than 75% of the 398 genotyped donors.

V lost 3 bases and J lost 4; bases outside the gene matches: 1. This CDR3 has 13 residues. Germline V lookup: CDR1 LNHDA, CDR2 SQIVND (reference sequence). A multiplex PCR was run with 60 Vbeta primers and 13 Jbeta primers. Method: immunoSEQ multiplex PCR; TCRdb's copy keeps in-frame clones and lacks some. The sample shows 210,000 or so clones, roughly four fifths of them seen only once. The sequencing sample was made of PBMCs. The rearrangement links TRBV19 to TRBJ1-1; 8 nucleotides agree with TRBD1. This receptor was taken from a woman between 40 and 50 years old in good health and CMV-seronegative. CDR3 protein: CASSIGTGTEAFF. In nucleotides, the CDR3 is TGTGCCAGTAGTATTGGGACAGGCACTGAAGCTTTCTTT.